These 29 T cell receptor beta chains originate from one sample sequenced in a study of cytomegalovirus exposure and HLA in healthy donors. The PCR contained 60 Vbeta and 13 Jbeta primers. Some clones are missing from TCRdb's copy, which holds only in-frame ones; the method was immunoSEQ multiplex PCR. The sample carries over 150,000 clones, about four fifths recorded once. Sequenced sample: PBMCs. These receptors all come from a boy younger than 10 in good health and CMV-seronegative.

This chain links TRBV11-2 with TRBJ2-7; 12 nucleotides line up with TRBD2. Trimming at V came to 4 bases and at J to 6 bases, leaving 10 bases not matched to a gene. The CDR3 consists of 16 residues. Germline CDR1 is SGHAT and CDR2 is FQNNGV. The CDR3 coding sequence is TGTGCCAGCAGCTCCTCACCGGGACTAGCGGGTCTCGAGCAGTACTTC. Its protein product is CASSSSPGLAGLEQYF.

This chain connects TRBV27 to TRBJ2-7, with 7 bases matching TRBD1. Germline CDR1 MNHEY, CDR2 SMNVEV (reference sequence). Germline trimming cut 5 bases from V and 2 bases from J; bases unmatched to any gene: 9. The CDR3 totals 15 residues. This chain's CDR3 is CASSPQGPLPYEQYF. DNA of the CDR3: TGTGCCAGCAGTCCACAGGGGCCGCTACCCTACGAGCAGTACTTC.

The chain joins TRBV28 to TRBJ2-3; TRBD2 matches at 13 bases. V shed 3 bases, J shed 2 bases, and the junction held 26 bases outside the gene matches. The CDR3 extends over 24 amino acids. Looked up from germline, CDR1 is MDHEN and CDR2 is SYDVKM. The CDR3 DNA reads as TGTGCCAGCAGTTTTTCGGTCCAAGGCATCCGGACTAGCGGGAGTGTGGAGGCCACAGATACGCAGTATTTT. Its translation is CASSFSVQGIRTSGSVEATDTQYF.

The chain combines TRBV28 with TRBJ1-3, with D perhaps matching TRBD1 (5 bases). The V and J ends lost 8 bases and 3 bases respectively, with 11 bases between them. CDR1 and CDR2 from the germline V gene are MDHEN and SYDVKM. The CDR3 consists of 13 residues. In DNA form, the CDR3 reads TGTGCCAGCGGGACTATTTTTGGAAACACCATATATTTT. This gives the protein CASGTIFGNTIYF.

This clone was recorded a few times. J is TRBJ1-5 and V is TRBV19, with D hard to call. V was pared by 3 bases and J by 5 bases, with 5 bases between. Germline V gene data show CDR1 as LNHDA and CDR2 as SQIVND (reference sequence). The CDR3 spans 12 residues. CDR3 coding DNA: TGTGCCAGTAGTATCTCGGATCAGCCCCAGCATTTT. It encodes CASSISDQPQHF.

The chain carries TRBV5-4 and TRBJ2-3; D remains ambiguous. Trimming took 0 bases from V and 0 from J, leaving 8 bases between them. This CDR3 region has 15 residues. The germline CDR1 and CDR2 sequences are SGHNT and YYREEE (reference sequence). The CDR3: CASSLGGTSTDTQYF. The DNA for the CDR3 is TGTGCCAGCAGCTTGGGTGGTACTAGCACAGATACGCAGTATTTT.

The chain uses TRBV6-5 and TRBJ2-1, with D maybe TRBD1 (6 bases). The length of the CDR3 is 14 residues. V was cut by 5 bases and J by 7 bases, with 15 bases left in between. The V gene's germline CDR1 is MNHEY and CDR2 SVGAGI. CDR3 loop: CASSGPGQRNEQFF. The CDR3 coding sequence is TGTGCCAGCAGTGGACCTGGACAGCGGAATGAGCAGTTCTTC.

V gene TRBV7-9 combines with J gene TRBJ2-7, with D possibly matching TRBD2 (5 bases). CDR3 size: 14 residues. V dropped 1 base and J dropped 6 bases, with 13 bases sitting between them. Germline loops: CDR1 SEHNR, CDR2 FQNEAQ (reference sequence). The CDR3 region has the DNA TGTGCCAGCAGCTTAGTGGGAGTCACCTCCGAGCAGTACTTC. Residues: CASSLVGVTSEQYF.

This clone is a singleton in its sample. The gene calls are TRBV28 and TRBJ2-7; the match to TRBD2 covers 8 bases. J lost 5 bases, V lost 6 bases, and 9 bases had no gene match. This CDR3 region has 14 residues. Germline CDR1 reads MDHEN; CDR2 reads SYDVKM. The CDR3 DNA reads TGTGCCAGCAGGAAGGTAGCGGGAACCAACGAGCAGTACTTC. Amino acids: CASRKVAGTNEQYF.

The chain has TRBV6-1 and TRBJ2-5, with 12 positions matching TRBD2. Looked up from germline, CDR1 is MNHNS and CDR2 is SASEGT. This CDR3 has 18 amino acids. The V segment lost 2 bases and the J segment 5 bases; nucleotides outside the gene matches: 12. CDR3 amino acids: CASSEQWIGLAGRETQYF. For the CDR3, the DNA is TGTGCCAGCAGTGAACAGTGGATCGGACTAGCGGGAAGGGAGACCCAGTACTTC.

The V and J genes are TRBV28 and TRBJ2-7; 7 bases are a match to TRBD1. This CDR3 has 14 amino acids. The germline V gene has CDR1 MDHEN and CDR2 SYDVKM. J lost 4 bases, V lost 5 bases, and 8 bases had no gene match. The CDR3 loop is CASSPPDRAYEQYF. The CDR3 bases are TGTGCCAGCAGTCCCCCCGACAGGGCTTACGAGCAGTACTTC.

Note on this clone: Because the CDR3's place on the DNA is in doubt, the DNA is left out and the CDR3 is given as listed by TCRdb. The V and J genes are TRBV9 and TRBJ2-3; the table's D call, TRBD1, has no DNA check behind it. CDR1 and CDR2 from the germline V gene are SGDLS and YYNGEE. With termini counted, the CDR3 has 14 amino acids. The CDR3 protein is CASSSSPGSDTQYF.

The CDR3 here is CASSSTPNQPQHF. The CDR3, as DNA: TGCGCCAGCAGCTCGACTCCCAATCAGCCCCAGCATTTT. The chain recombines TRBV5-1 with TRBJ1-5; D remains ambiguous. The CDR3 is made up of 13 amino acids. Germline CDR1 is SGHRS and CDR2 is YFSETQ. Trimming removed 3 bases at V and 3 bases at J, with 7 bases between.

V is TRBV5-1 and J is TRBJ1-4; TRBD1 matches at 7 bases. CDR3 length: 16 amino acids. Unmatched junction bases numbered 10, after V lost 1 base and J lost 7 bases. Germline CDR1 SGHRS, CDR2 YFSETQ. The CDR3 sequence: CASSLRGHGLSEKLFF. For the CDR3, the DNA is TGCGCCAGCAGCTTGAGGGGGCATGGGTTGAGTGAAAAACTGTTTTTT.

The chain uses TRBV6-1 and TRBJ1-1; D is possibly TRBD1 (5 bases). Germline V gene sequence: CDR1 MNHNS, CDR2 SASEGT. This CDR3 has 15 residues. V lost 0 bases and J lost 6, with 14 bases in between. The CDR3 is CASSEAGTSVPEAFF. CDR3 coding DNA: TGTGCCAGCAGTGAAGCCGGGACTTCGGTACCTGAAGCTTTCTTT.

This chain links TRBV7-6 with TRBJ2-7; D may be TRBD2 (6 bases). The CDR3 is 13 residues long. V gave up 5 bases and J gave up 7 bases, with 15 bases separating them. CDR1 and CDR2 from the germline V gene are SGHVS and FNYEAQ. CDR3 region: CASSDGTVREQYF. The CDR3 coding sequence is TGTGCCAGCAGCGACGGGACTGTGAGAGAGCAGTACTTC.

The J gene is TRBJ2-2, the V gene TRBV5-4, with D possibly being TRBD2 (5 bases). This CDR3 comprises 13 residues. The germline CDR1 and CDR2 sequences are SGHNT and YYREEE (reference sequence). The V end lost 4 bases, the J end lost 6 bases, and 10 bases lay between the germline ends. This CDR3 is CASSPPRAGELFF. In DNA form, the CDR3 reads TGTGCCAGCAGCCCCCCGCGGGCCGGGGAGCTGTTTTTT.

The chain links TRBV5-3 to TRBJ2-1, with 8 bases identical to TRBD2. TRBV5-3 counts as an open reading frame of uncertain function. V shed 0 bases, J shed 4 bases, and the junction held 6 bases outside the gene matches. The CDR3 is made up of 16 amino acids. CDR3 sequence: CARSLGPSGRYNEQFF. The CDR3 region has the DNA TGTGCCAGAAGCTTGGGCCCCAGCGGGAGATACAATGAGCAGTTCTTC.

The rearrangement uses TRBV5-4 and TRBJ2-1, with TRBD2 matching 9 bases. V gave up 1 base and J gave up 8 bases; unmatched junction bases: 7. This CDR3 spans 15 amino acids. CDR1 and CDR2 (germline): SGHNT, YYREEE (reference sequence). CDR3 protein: CASSLRASGNYEQFF. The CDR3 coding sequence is TGTGCCAGCAGCTTGAGGGCTAGCGGGAACTATGAGCAGTTCTTC.

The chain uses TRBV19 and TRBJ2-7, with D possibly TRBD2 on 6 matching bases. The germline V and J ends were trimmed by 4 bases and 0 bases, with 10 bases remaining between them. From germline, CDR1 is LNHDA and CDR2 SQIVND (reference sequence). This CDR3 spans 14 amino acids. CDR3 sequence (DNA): TGTGCCAGTAGTAGAGGGACTCTCTCCTACGAGCAGTACTTC. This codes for CASSRGTLSYEQYF.

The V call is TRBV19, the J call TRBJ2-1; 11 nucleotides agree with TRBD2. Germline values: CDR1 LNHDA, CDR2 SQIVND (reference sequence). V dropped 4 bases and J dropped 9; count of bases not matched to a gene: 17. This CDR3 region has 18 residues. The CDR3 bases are TGTGCCAGTAGTAAACAACCCTTTAGCGGGAGGGGGACGGGTGAGCAGTTCTTC. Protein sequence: CASSKQPFSGRGTGEQFF.

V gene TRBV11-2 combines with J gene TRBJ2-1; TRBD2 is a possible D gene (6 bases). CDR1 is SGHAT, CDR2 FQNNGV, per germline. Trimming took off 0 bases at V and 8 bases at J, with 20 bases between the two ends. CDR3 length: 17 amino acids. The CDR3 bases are TGTGCCAGCAGCTTAGACTTGCCGGGACTCCTCTGGGATGAGCAGTTCTTC. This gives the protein CASSLDLPGLLWDEQFF.

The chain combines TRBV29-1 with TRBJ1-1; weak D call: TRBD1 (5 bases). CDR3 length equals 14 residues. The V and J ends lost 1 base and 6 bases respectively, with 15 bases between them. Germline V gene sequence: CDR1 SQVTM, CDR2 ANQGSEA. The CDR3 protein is CSVEAGDGTAEAFF. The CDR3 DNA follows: TGCAGCGTTGAAGCGGGGGATGGGACCGCTGAAGCTTTCTTT.

The CDR3 sequence is CASSEGGTPGRETQYF. CDR3 bases: TGTGCCAGCAGCGAGGGGGGGACACCCGGTCGGGAGACCCAGTACTTC. This chain connects TRBV9 to TRBJ2-5; possibly TRBD2 for D (7 bases). From germline, CDR1 is SGDLS and CDR2 YYNGEE. This CDR3 is 16 amino acids long. Trimming left V 3 bases short and J 5 bases short, with 20 bases between. Variable domain in full (rest from reference TRBV9 and TRBJ2-5): DSGVTQTPKHLITATGQRVTLRCSPRSGDLSVYWYQQSLDQGLQFLIQYYNGEERAKGNILERFSAQQFPDLHSELNLSSLELGDSALYFCASSEGGTPGRETQYFGPGTRLLVL.

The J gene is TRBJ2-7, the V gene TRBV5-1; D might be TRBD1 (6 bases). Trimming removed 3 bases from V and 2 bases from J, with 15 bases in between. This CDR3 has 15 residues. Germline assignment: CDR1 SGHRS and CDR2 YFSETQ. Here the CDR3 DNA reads TGCGCCAGCAGCTCAGGGGCGGGCTTAACCTACGAGCAGTACTTC. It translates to CASSSGAGLTYEQYF.

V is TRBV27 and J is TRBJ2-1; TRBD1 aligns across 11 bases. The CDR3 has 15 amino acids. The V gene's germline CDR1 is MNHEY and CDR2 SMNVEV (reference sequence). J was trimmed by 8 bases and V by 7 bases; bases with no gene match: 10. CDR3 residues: CASTPGQGAAHEQFF. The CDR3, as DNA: TGTGCCAGCACCCCCGGACAGGGGGCGGCGCATGAGCAGTTCTTC.

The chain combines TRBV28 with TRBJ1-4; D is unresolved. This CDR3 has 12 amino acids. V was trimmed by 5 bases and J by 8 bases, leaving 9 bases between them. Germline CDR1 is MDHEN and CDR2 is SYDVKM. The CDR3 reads CASSVTREKLFF. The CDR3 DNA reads TGTGCCAGCAGTGTTACCAGGGAAAAACTGTTTTTT.

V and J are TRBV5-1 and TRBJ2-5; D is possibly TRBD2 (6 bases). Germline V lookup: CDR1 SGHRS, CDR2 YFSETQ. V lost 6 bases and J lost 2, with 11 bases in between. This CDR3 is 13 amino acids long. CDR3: CASTRTNQETQYF. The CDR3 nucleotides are TGCGCCAGCACACGGACTAATCAAGAGACCCAGTACTTC. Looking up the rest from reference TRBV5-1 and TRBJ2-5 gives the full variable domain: KAGVTQTPRYLIKTRGQQVTLSCSPISGHRSVSWYQQTPGQGLQFLFEYFSETQRNKGNFPGRFSGRQFSNSRSEMNVSTLELGDSALYLCASTRTNQETQYFGPGTRLLVL.

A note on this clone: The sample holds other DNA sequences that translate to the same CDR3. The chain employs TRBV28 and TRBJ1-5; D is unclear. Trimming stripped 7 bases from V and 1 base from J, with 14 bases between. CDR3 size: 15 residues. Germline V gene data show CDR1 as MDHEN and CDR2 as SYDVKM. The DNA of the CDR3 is TGTGCCAGCACCTCGGTGTATATGAGCAATCAGCCCCAGCATTTT. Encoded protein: CASTSVYMSNQPQHF.